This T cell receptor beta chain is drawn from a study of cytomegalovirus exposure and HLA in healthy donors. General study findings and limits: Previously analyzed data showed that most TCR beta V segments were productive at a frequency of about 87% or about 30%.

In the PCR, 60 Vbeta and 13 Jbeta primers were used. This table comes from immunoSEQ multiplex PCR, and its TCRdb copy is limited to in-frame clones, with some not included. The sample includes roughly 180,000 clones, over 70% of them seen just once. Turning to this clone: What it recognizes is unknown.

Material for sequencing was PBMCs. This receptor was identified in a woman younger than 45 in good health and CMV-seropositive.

The CDR3 nucleotides read TGTGCCAGCAGCAAAGGTAACAGGGGATTTAATCAGCCCCAGCATTTT. This translates into CASSKGNRGFNQPQHF. The V gene is TRBV21-1, the J gene TRBJ1-5; no check of the table's D call, TRBD1, against the DNA was made. TRBV21-1 is described as a pseudogene. The CDR3 runs 16 residues.